The 24 T cell receptor beta chains below come from one sample, sequenced in a study of human T cells and chemical hapten exposure. Time point defined: patch test 1, 2 weeks after DPC sensitization. Treatment defined: therapeutic diphenylcyclopropenone sensitization with weekly scalp DPC. TCRdb recomputed calls from the RACE reads with MiXCR, one row per CDR3 protein. This table has over 95,000 distinct CDR3 sequences, 9.5% to 15% appearing once. The specimen comprised whole blood, sampled in connection with sensitization to the hapten diphenylcyclopropenone (DPC). The receptors were gathered from a woman aged 40 to 50 with alopecia areata. Some clones in this sample may be carry-over from other donors' samples.

The V gene is TRBV27, the J gene TRBJ1-3; tentatively, D is TRBD1 (5 bases). The CDR3 covers 15 residues. Per germline, CDR1 MNHEY and CDR2 SMNVEV (reference sequence). V was trimmed by 2 bases and J by 3 bases, leaving 11 bases between them. CDR3 nucleotides: TGTGCCAGCAGTTTAAAGGGGCAGGGTGGAAACACCATATATTTT. It specifies CASSLKGQGGNTIYF.

Only a few counts were recorded for this clonotype. The chain combines TRBV5-4 with TRBJ2-1; D possibly corresponds to TRBD2 (6 bases). There are 15 residues in the CDR3. Looked up from germline, CDR1 is SGHNT and CDR2 is YYREEE (reference sequence). V was trimmed by 0 bases and J by 6 bases, leaving 13 bases between them. CDR3 protein: CASSLVVGLTNEQFF. CDR3 in DNA: TGTGCCAGCAGCTTGGTTGTGGGACTCACCAATGAGCAGTTCTTC.

This clonotype appeared a few times. The rearrangement links TRBV28 to TRBJ1-5; D is unclear. The germline V gene encodes CDR1 MDHEN and CDR2 SYDVKM. Trimming stripped 6 bases from V and 3 bases from J, with 6 bases between. The CDR3 totals 12 residues. CDR3 DNA: TGTGCCAGCAGGGATGTCAATCAGCCCCAGCATTTT. Translating it yields CASRDVNQPQHF. Based on the CDR3 plus reference TRBV28 and TRBJ1-5, the full variable domain is DVKVTQSSRYLVKRTGEKVFLECVQDMDHENMFWYRQDPGLGLRLIYFSYDVKMKEKGDIPEGYSVSREKKERFSLILESASTNQTSMYLCASRDVNQPQHFGDGTRLSIL.

Ten or more counts support this clonotype. It is unclear where the CDR3 begins or ends on the DNA, so no DNA is shown, and the CDR3 is as TCRdb lists it. The J gene is TRBJ2-7, the V gene TRBV11-1; TRBD1 is the table's D call, not checked against the DNA. With termini counted, the CDR3 has 13 amino acids. Looked up from germline, CDR1 is SGHAT and CDR2 is FQDESV (reference sequence). The CDR3 is CASSPFASGTVYF.

The chain couples TRBV30 to TRBJ2-2; D is perhaps TRBD1 or TRBD2 (5 bases each). Trimming shortened V by 3 bases and J by 6 bases, and 11 bases separated the two germline ends. Germline V gene sequence: CDR1 GTSNPN, CDR2 SVGIG (reference sequence). The CDR3 is 13 residues long. Here the CDR3 DNA reads TGTGCCTGGAGCGCCGAGGGGCCCGGGGAGCTGTTTTTT. Its protein product is CAWSAEGPGELFF.

This clonotype was seen repeatedly, ten times or more. The gene calls are TRBV6-2 or TRBV6-3 and TRBJ2-7; 8 bases match TRBD1. The J segment lost 4 bases and the V segment lost 5 bases, leaving 1 base of the junction unmatched. Looked up from germline, CDR1 is MNHEY and CDR2 is SVGEGT. CDR3 size: 12 residues. The DNA of the CDR3 is TGTGCCAGCAGTCGGACAGGGTACGAGCAGTACTTC. Amino acid sequence: CASSRTGYEQYF.

This rearrangement joins TRBV28 to TRBJ1-1; 7 nucleotides agree with TRBD1. This CDR3 region has 15 residues. The germline gives CDR1 MDHEN, CDR2 SYDVKM. Trimming cost V 4 bases and J 1 base; bases outside gene matches: 6. The CDR3 DNA follows: TGTGCCAGCAGTTCTACGGGACAGCGGAACACTGAAGCTTTCTTT. Translated: CASSSTGQRNTEAFF.

In this sample, this clonotype turned up many times. The chain is built from TRBV6-2 or TRBV6-3 and TRBJ1-1; D perhaps matches TRBD1 (6 bases). The CDR3 has 13 amino acids. Germline CDR1 MNHEY, CDR2 SVGEGT. Trimming removed 8 bases from V and 5 bases from J, with 15 bases in between. This chain's CDR3 is CASGRTVFTEAFF. CDR3 nucleotides: TGTGCCAGCGGTCGGACAGTGTTTACTGAAGCTTTCTTT.

This clonotype appeared a few times. V and J are TRBV4-3 and TRBJ2-3; D may be TRBD2 (5 bases). Per germline, CDR1 LGHNA and CDR2 YSLEER. The V gene lost 0 bases and the J gene lost 6 bases, with 16 bases spanning the gap. CDR3 size: 16 residues. This chain's CDR3 is CASSQDASRRGDTQYF. The DNA of the CDR3 is TGCGCCAGCAGCCAAGATGCTTCCCGGCGCGGGGATACGCAGTATTTT.

This clonotype was counted ten times or more. The CDR3 here is CSAGLAGVEDTQYF. CDR3 coding DNA: TGCAGTGCTGGACTAGCGGGAGTGGAAGATACGCAGTATTTT. The chain carries TRBV20-1 and TRBJ2-3; 13 bases match TRBD2. The V gene's germline CDR1 is DFQATT and CDR2 SNEGSKA (reference sequence). V lost 5 bases to trimming and J lost 5 bases; unmatched junction nucleotides: 4. The CDR3 is made up of 14 amino acids.

The V and J genes are TRBV9 and TRBJ1-5, with D uncertain. Looked up from germline, CDR1 is SGDLS and CDR2 is YYNGEE. The CDR3 length is 15 residues. V was trimmed by 4 bases and J by 2 bases, leaving 13 bases between them. This CDR3 is CASSPRAGGNQPQHF. CDR3 sequence (DNA): TGTGCCAGCAGCCCCCGGGCAGGTGGCAATCAGCCCCAGCATTTT.

The rearrangement uses TRBV18 and TRBJ1-2; 7 bases align to TRBD1. With 5 bases clipped from V and 10 bases from J, the junction kept 10 bases outside the gene matches. The CDR3 is 13 amino acids. Germline CDR1 is KGHSH and CDR2 is LQKENI. The CDR3 DNA reads as TGTGCCAGCTCAAGCGGGACAGCCCATGACTACACCTTC. It codes for CASSSGTAHDYTF.

This clonotype has ten or more counts. This chain uses TRBV12-3 or TRBV12-4 with TRBJ1-5, with 7 bases that match TRBD1. The ends lost 6 bases at V and 6 bases at J; junction bases unmatched: 11. CDR3 length equals 15 residues. This chain's CDR3 is CASSRDRTGFQPQHF. CDR3 nucleotides: TGTGCCAGCAGCAGGGACAGAACGGGATTTCAGCCCCAGCATTTT.

This clonotype was recorded a few times. This chain links TRBV24-1 with TRBJ2-1; D possibly uses TRBD1 or TRBD2 (6 bases each). The V end was cut by 5 bases, the J end by 7 bases, with 14 bases between. CDR3 length equals 14 residues. Per germline, CDR1 KGHDR and CDR2 SFDVKD. CDR3 amino acids: CATSVRRGGNEQFF. CDR3 coding DNA: TGTGCCACCAGTGTCAGAAGAGGGGGGAATGAGCAGTTCTTC.

J is TRBJ2-2 and V is TRBV7-3, with 8 bases lining up with TRBD2. Per the germline V gene, CDR1 is SGHTA and CDR2 is FQGTGA. J lost 4 bases, V lost 6 bases, and 4 bases had no gene match. This CDR3 is 14 amino acids long. CDR3 loop: CASSLSGTTGELFF. The CDR3 region has the DNA TGTGCCAGCAGTCTTAGCGGGACCACCGGGGAGCTGTTTTTT.

The chain recombines TRBV7-9 with TRBJ2-7, with a tentative D call TRBD1 (9 bases). CDR3 length: 17 amino acids. Trimming shortened V by 3 bases and J by 2 bases, and 20 bases separated the two germline ends. Germline loops: CDR1 SEHNR, CDR2 FQNEAQ (reference sequence). This CDR3 reads CASSFPGGTGSPYEQYF. For the CDR3, the DNA is TGTGCCAGCAGCTTCCCGGGGGGGACAGGGTCTCCCTACGAGCAGTACTTC.

This clonotype has ten or more counts. The chain couples TRBV7-8 to TRBJ2-5, with no clear D. Germline V CDR1 and CDR2: SGHVS, FQNEAQ. The CDR3 is 14 amino acids. V lost 1 base and J 2 bases, leaving 8 bases between the germline ends. CDR3 residues: CASSLGRLQETQYF. In DNA, the CDR3 is TGTGCCAGCAGCTTAGGACGGTTACAAGAGACCCAGTACTTC.

This clonotype was detected many times. This sequence joins TRBV28 and TRBJ2-7; 7 bases align to TRBD1. Germline V gene sequence: CDR1 MDHEN, CDR2 SYDVKM. The ends lost 8 bases at V and 2 bases at J; junction bases unmatched: 0. This CDR3 has 11 residues. The CDR3 here is CASGTAYEQYF. The CDR3 DNA follows: TGTGCCAGCGGGACAGCCTACGAGCAGTACTTC.

The genes are TRBV29-1 and TRBJ2-5; 11 nucleotides align to TRBD1. The CDR3 has 14 amino acids. J gave up 5 bases and V 3 bases, and 5 bases lay outside the gene matches. Germline V gives CDR1 SQVTM, CDR2 ANQGSEA. For the CDR3, the DNA is TGCAGCGTTGACTACCGGGACAGGGGGGAGACCCAGTACTTC. Translating it yields CSVDYRDRGETQYF.

This clonotype was seen only a few times. The chain has TRBV7-6 and TRBJ2-1; 9 positions agree with TRBD2. There are 16 residues in the CDR3. V gave up 5 bases and J gave up 4 bases; unmatched junction bases: 9. Per the germline V gene, CDR1 is SGHVS and CDR2 is FNYEAQ. The CDR3 sequence is CASSPTSGGRYNEQFF. The CDR3, as DNA: TGTGCCAGCAGCCCGACTAGCGGAGGGAGGTACAATGAGCAGTTCTTC.

This clonotype has just a few counts. The chain employs TRBV29-1 and TRBJ2-2; no clear D. This CDR3 is built from 14 residues. V lost 4 bases to trimming and J lost 7 bases, with 16 bases between them. The V gene's germline CDR1 is SQVTM and CDR2 ANQGSEA. Written as DNA, the CDR3 is TGCAGCGTTGGGCTACAGCCTGATGTCGGGGAGCTGTTTTTT. It yields the protein CSVGLQPDVGELFF.

The rearrangement links TRBV5-6 to TRBJ2-1; no definite D call. Trimming stripped 1 base from V and 10 bases from J, with 6 bases between. Germline values: CDR1 SGHDT, CDR2 YYEEEE. The CDR3 contains 11 residues. The CDR3 region has the DNA TGTGCCAGCAGCTTGAGTAGGGAGCAGTTCTTC. It codes for CASSLSREQFF.

There are a few counts of this clonotype. V and J are TRBV21-1 and TRBJ2-4; the D segment call TRBD1 is taken from the table without a DNA check. TRBV21-1 is shown as a pseudogene. The CDR3 length is 16 residues. The CDR3 bases are TGTGCCAGCAGCAAAGAACAGGGGGCGGACAAAAACATTCAGTACTTC. Protein product: CASSKEQGADKNIQYF.

This clonotype has at least ten counts. The chain employs TRBV25-1 and TRBJ1-2; D is unresolved. The CDR3 has 13 amino acids. V was cut by 4 bases and J by 0 bases, with 6 bases left in between. The germline V gene has CDR1 MGHDK and CDR2 SYGVNS. The CDR3 loop reads CASSGTANYGYTF. DNA for the CDR3: TGTGCCAGCAGTGGAACAGCTAACTATGGCTACACCTTC.